Listed here are 20 T cell receptor beta chains from one sample, sequenced in a study of blood T cell repertoires in COVID-19. Sequencing used immunoSEQ multiplex PCR; TCRdb keeps in-frame clones, though not all of them. The table includes 80,000 to 100,000 clones, over 65% detected once. Sequences were obtained from peripheral blood. The receptors were gathered from a man in his 70s with COVID-19, enrolled during active disease.

The gene calls are TRBV2 and TRBJ2-7, with D maybe TRBD2 (6 bases). Trimming stripped 9 bases from V and 0 bases from J, with 12 bases between. The CDR3 spans 13 residues. The germline V gene encodes CDR1 SNHLY and CDR2 FYNNEI. CDR3: CASNRESSYEQYF. Written as DNA, the CDR3 is TGTGCCAGTAACCGGGAGAGCTCCTACGAGCAGTACTTC.

The chain couples TRBV24-1 to TRBJ1-4; D is unresolved. CDR3 size: 12 residues. CDR1 is KGHDR, CDR2 SFDVKD, per germline. Trimming stripped 9 bases from V and 6 bases from J, with 10 bases between. DNA of the CDR3: TGTGCCACCTCGGGGAGGGATGAAAAACTGTTTTTT. Its protein product is CATSGRDEKLFF.

The V gene is TRBV5-4, the J gene TRBJ2-3, with a tentative D call TRBD2 (5 bases). CDR1 and CDR2 (germline): SGHNT, YYREEE (reference sequence). There are 14 residues in the CDR3. V dropped 5 bases and J dropped 2 bases, with 12 bases sitting between them. The CDR3 loop reads CASSQTSNTDTQYF. The CDR3 coding sequence is TGTGCCAGCAGTCAAACTAGTAACACAGATACGCAGTATTTT.

A single count supports this clone. The genes are TRBV28 and TRBJ1-2, with 7 bases lining up with TRBD1. Trimming removed 5 bases from V and 0 bases from J; junction bases left unmatched: 6. There are 15 residues in the CDR3. Germline V gives CDR1 MDHEN, CDR2 SYDVKM. CDR3 coding DNA: TGTGCCAGCAGTACACACAGGGGCGCTAACTATGGCTACACCTTC. It specifies CASSTHRGANYGYTF.

The rearrangement joins TRBV30 to TRBJ2-7; D ambiguous. Germline V CDR1 and CDR2: GTSNPN, SVGIG (reference sequence). Trimming left V 0 bases short and J 4 bases short, with 7 bases between. This CDR3 contains 12 residues. As DNA, the CDR3 is TGTGCCTGGAGTGTGACACCTTACGAGCAGTACTTC. It translates to CAWSVTPYEQYF. The whole variable domain, filled in from reference TRBV30 and TRBJ2-7, reads SQTIHQWPATLVQPVGSPLSLECTVEGTSNPNLYWYRQAAGRGLQLLFYSVGIGQISSEVPQNLSASRPQDRQFILSSKKLLLSDSGFYLCAWSVTPYEQYFGPGTRLTVT.

In its sample, this clone was seen a few times. The chain has TRBV18 and TRBJ2-5, with D unresolved. The CDR3 is 13 amino acids. Trimming stripped 0 bases from V and 4 bases from J, with 6 bases between. The germline CDR1 and CDR2 sequences are KGHSH and LQKENI. The CDR3 DNA reads as TGTGCCAGCTCACCACCGGCAGGAGAGACCCAGTACTTC. This codes for CASSPPAGETQYF.

CDR3 sequence reads: CASNRGSGANVLTF. The CDR3 DNA reads as TGTGCCAGCAACCGGGGCTCTGGGGCCAACGTCCTGACTTTC. This chain links TRBV28 with TRBJ2-6; D perhaps matches TRBD2 (5 bases). The CDR3 is 14 amino acids. CDR1 and CDR2 from the germline V gene are MDHEN and SYDVKM. The ends were cut back, 7 bases at V and 0 bases at J, with 7 bases in the middle.

The gene calls are TRBV25-1 and TRBJ2-3; TRBD2 aligns across 9 bases. Unmatched junction bases numbered 4, after V lost 5 bases and J lost 4 bases. Germline CDR1 and CDR2: MGHDK and SYGVNS. CDR3 length: 14 residues. CDR3 loop: CASSWGLASDTQYF. CDR3 DNA: TGTGCCAGCAGTTGGGGACTAGCATCAGATACGCAGTATTTT.

This clone was picked up a small number of times. V and J are TRBV7-2 and TRBJ1-5; 10 positions match TRBD1. The V and J ends lost 5 bases and 5 bases, in that order; junction bases with no gene match: 6. CDR3 length equals 15 residues. The germline V gene encodes CDR1 SGHTA and CDR2 FQGNSA. CDR3 loop: CASSQGQGPYQPQHF. The CDR3 bases are TGTGCCAGCAGCCAGGGACAGGGGCCATATCAGCCCCAGCATTTT.

The genes are TRBV4-1 and TRBJ2-2, with D unresolved. Germline CDR1 MGHRA, CDR2 YSYEKL. CDR3 length equals 13 residues. Trimming left V 8 bases short and J 5 bases short, with 12 bases between. The CDR3 sequence is CASRRGQTGELFF. The CDR3 nucleotides read TGCGCCAGCCGGAGAGGCCAGACCGGGGAGCTGTTTTTT.

This clone occurred a few times. J is TRBJ1-4 and V is TRBV4-1; 8 bases match TRBD1. There are 18 residues in the CDR3. V lost 0 bases, J lost 16 bases, and 22 bases stayed unmatched. Germline V CDR1 and CDR2: MGHRA, YSYEKL. The CDR3 loop is CASSQDAGGFDGFSTRFF. The CDR3 nucleotides are TGCGCCAGCAGCCAAGACGCAGGGGGCTTTGACGGTTTCTCGACGCGGTTTTTT.

This sequence joins TRBV7-8 and TRBJ1-4; possibly TRBD1 for D (5 bases). The V and J ends lost 5 bases and 3 bases respectively, with 13 bases between them. The germline V gene encodes CDR1 SGHVS and CDR2 FQNEAQ. There are 15 residues in the CDR3. CDR3 coding DNA: TGTGCCAGCAGCAAACGGGGGGTGGCTAATGAAAAACTGTTTTTT. It is translated as CASSKRGVANEKLFF.

This chain uses TRBV6-2 or TRBV6-3 with TRBJ2-1, with TRBD2 identical over 9 bases. V lost 2 bases, J lost 2 bases, and 7 bases stayed unmatched. The CDR3 loop spans 17 amino acids. Germline values: CDR1 MNHEY, CDR2 SVGEGT. The CDR3 is CASSYERLAGTYNEQFF. The DNA of the CDR3 is TGTGCCAGCAGTTACGAGAGGCTAGCGGGAACCTACAATGAGCAGTTCTTC.

This clone occurred a few times. The chain uses TRBV28 and TRBJ2-7; 8 bases fit TRBD2. Looked up from germline, CDR1 is MDHEN and CDR2 is SYDVKM. The trim removed 8 bases at V and 4 bases at J, leaving 7 bases unmatched. The CDR3 is 13 amino acids. The CDR3 loop is CASAGGPPYEQYF. The CDR3 DNA follows: TGTGCCAGCGCGGGGGGACCCCCTTACGAGCAGTACTTC.

The CDR3 loop reads CAAPPGGQLSYEQYF. Written as DNA, the CDR3 is TGTGCCGCCCCGCCGGGAGGGCAGCTCTCCTACGAGCAGTACTTC. The chain uses TRBV28 and TRBJ2-7; 8 nucleotides match TRBD2. CDR1 is MDHEN, CDR2 SYDVKM, per germline. This CDR3 spans 15 amino acids. The V and J ends lost 11 bases and 0 bases, in that order; junction bases with no gene match: 12.

This clone has a single count. This chain uses TRBV10-3 with TRBJ1-5, with TRBD1 matching over 9 bases. Germline trimming cut 6 bases from V and 6 bases from J; bases unmatched to any gene: 9. CDR1 ENHRY and CDR2 SYGVKD come from the germline V gene. This CDR3 contains 15 residues. The CDR3 DNA follows: TGTGCCATCAGCGGGGGGACAGGGCAGGGTCAGCCCCAGCATTTT. It yields the protein CAISGGTGQGQPQHF.

J is TRBJ2-7 and V is TRBV15, with D tentatively TRBD2 (6 bases). V was clipped by 1 base and J by 4 bases, with 8 bases between them. From germline, CDR1 is LNHNV and CDR2 YYDKDF (reference sequence). The CDR3 totals 13 residues. The CDR3 sequence: CATSRVGTYEQYF. The CDR3 DNA reads as TGTGCCACCAGCAGAGTCGGGACTTACGAGCAGTACTTC.

This sequence joins TRBV11-3 and TRBJ2-3; TRBD2 might be the D (6 bases). Germline CDR1 and CDR2: SGHNT and YENEEA. This CDR3 has 15 residues. V shed 1 base and J shed 3 bases, with 11 bases lying between them. Here the CDR3 DNA reads TGTGCCAGCAGCTTAGGGCGGGATGGGACAGATACGCAGTATTTT. As protein: CASSLGRDGTDTQYF.

This rearrangement joins TRBV5-4 to TRBJ1-5; 7 positions match TRBD1. The CDR3 is made up of 16 amino acids. Germline CDR1 SGHNT, CDR2 YYREEE (reference sequence). V shed 0 bases, J shed 2 bases, and the junction held 5 bases outside the gene matches. CDR3 region: CASSLGGGRGNQPQHF. The CDR3 nucleotides are TGTGCCAGCAGCTTGGGAGGGGGCCGCGGCAATCAGCCCCAGCATTTT. Based on the CDR3 plus reference TRBV5-4 and TRBJ1-5, the full variable domain is ETGVTQSPTHLIKTRGQQVTLRCSSQSGHNTVSWYQQALGQGPQFIFQYYREEENGRGNFPPRFSGLQFPNYSSELNVNALELDDSALYLCASSLGGGRGNQPQHFGDGTRLSIL.

The chain uses TRBV4-1 and TRBJ1-1, with 7 positions matching TRBD1. V shed 4 bases and J 4 bases; nucleotides not matched to a gene: 6. In germline, CDR1 is MGHRA, CDR2 YSYEKL. The CDR3 extends over 14 amino acids. In DNA form, the CDR3 reads TGCGCCAGCAGCCTACGGGACAGAAGCACTGAAGCTTTCTTT. It yields the protein CASSLRDRSTEAFF.